This T cell receptor (beta chain) was captured in a study of T cell changes during pregnancy in multiple sclerosis. Germline V gene sequence: CDR1 GTSNPN, CDR2 SVGIG (reference sequence). This CDR3 is 11 amino acids long. The V end lost 2 bases, the J end lost 5 bases, and 6 bases lay between the germline ends. Data came from immunoSEQ multiplex PCR; TCRdb stores just in-frame clones and leaves some out. The data contain some 36,000 clones, roughly 90% of them singletons. The sample here was CD4+ T cells from peripheral blood mononuclear cells, taken in the second trimester of pregnancy. The chain has TRBV30 and TRBJ1-2; D call uncertain. This TCR came from a female donor with multiple sclerosis, enrolled in a pregnancy study. CDR3 sequence: CAWSRRYGYTF. For the CDR3, the DNA is TGTGCCTGGAGTAGGAGGTATGGCTACACCTTC.